The 26 T cell receptor beta chains below come from one sample, sequenced in a study of tumor and adjacent non-tumor tissue in lung cancer. No cell sorting was done before RNA was extracted from the tissue. TCRbeta libraries were built with three rounds of nested PCR, modified from ARM-PCR. Using its own MiXCR run on the multiplex PCR reads, TCRdb lists one record per CDR3 protein. Of 200,000 to 250,000 distinct CDR3 sequences in the sample, 71% were seen once. Sequenced material: lung tumor tissue. The receptors stem from a man in his 60s with non-small cell lung cancer.

As concerns this clonotype: A much larger clone lies one base from this, so it may be a read error. The CDR3 region is CAIKKGGAYNEQFF. CDR3 nucleotides: TGTGCCATCAAGAAGGGGGGGGCCTACAATGAGCAGTTCTTC. This chain connects TRBV24-1 to TRBJ2-1; possible D gene TRBD2, 7 bases. CDR3 length: 14 amino acids. CDR1 is KGHDR, CDR2 SFDVKD, per germline. The V end lost 11 bases, the J end lost 2 bases, and 15 bases lay between the germline ends.

The V gene is TRBV20-1, the J gene TRBJ2-2; 12 nucleotides match TRBD2. CDR1 is DFQATT and CDR2 is SNEGSKA in the germline V gene (reference sequence). There are 19 residues in the CDR3. V lost 5 bases to trimming and J lost 9 bases; unmatched junction nucleotides: 22. The DNA of the CDR3 is TGCAGTGCTTATCACCCCGGGTCTAGCGGGAGGGCTGTGTCCTGGGAGCTGTTTTTT. Protein: CSAYHPGSSGRAVSWELFF.

As for this clonotype: Its ends do not fully match the called genes, so a read error is possible. The chain uses TRBV4-1 and TRBJ2-3; unclear D gene. CDR3 length equals 16 residues. Germline V gene lookup returns CDR1 MGHRA and CDR2 YSYEKL. CDR3 DNA sequence: TGCGCCACCAGCCAAGAGGAGAGCCGCGACACTGATACGCAGTATTTT. It codes for CATSQEESRDTDTQYF.

The V gene is TRBV6-5, the J gene TRBJ1-5, with D perhaps matching TRBD1 (5 bases). CDR3 size: 14 residues. Trimming cost V 2 bases and J 7 bases, with 12 bases left between them. Germline CDR1 and CDR2: MNHEY and SVGAGI. CDR3 nucleotides: TGTGCCAGCAGTTACAGGGAGTCAGGGCAGCCCCAGCATTTT. It translates to CASSYRESGQPQHF.

This clonotype occurred many times. V is TRBV11-3 and J is TRBJ2-7; D assignment may be TRBD1 or TRBD2 (5 bases each). V lost 1 base to trimming and J lost 4 bases, with 11 bases between them. From germline, CDR1 is SGHNT and CDR2 YENEEA. The CDR3 covers 14 residues. For the CDR3, the DNA is TGTGCCAGCAGCTTAGTGCAGGGACCTTACGAGCAGTACTTC. It specifies CASSLVQGPYEQYF.

Remarks on this clonotype: The junction shows a germline mismatch at one end, possibly a read error. The rearrangement uses TRBV11-2 and TRBJ2-7, with TRBD2 as a possible D gene (5 bases). The length of the CDR3 is 15 residues. CDR1 and CDR2 from the germline V gene are SGHAT and FQNNGV. The CDR3 nucleotides are TGTGCTAGCAGAGGGCGTCGAGGTCCTACGGTCAAGCAGTACTTC. Protein: CASRGRRGPTVKQYF.

V is TRBV6-1 and J is TRBJ2-7; D possibly corresponds to TRBD1 (5 bases). The CDR3 is 14 amino acids. V was trimmed by 11 bases and J by 10 bases, leaving 27 bases between them. The germline V gene encodes CDR1 MNHNS and CDR2 SASEGT. In DNA, the CDR3 is TGTGCCTGCGCGGCCCAGTCAGGGATGCATCACCAGTACTTC. The encoded protein is CACAAQSGMHHQYF.

A word on this clonotype: This may be a read error: a much more frequent sequence differs by one nucleotide. The chain is built from TRBV29-1 and TRBJ2-5; TRBD2 is a possible D gene (5 bases). The germline gives CDR1 SQVTM, CDR2 ANQGSEA. CDR3 length: 12 residues. V was shortened by 7 bases and J by 5 bases, with 14 bases between the two germline ends. The CDR3 nucleotides read TGCAGCGGGGGTCGAGGGCACGAGACCCAGTACTTC. This sequence encodes CSGGRGHETQYF.

As concerns this clonotype: Without the conserved terminal phenylalanine or tryptophan, this CDR3 likely stems from a read error. The chain carries TRBV11-2 and TRBJ2-2, with TRBD1 as a possible D gene (5 bases). The V end lost 5 bases, the J end lost 10 bases, and 14 bases lay between the germline ends. Germline-derived CDR1 and CDR2 are SGHAT and FQNNGV. The length of the CDR3 is 13 residues. The CDR3 nucleotides are TGTGCCAGCAGCAATACCTGGGGCGAGGAGCTGTTTGTT. Translating it yields CASSNTWGEELFV.

This clonotype turned up a few times. With a much larger clone just one base away, this may be a read error. The conserved phenylalanine or tryptophan normally closing the CDR3 is absent here, so this likely arose from a read error. The chain links TRBV11-1 to TRBJ1-1, with D perhaps matching TRBD1 (5 bases). Trimming stripped 7 bases from V and 4 bases from J, with 13 bases between. Germline V gene lookup returns CDR1 SGHAT and CDR2 FQDESV (reference sequence). This CDR3 comprises 13 residues. This CDR3 is CASTPGGGTEAFL. CDR3 DNA sequence: TGTGCCAGCACCCCCGGGGGGGGCACTGAAGCTTTCCTT.

Points on this clonotype: A much larger clone is a single base away; this may be a read error. The chain has TRBV12-3 or TRBV12-4 and TRBJ2-2; D perhaps matches TRBD2 (5 bases). The CDR3 length is 12 residues. The CDR3 protein is CASSFSAGEPFF. The CDR3 coding sequence is TGTGCCAGCAGTTTTTCGGCCGGGGAGCCGTTTTTT.

CDR3 in amino acids: CASNSGHFTGELFF. The CDR3 DNA follows: TGCGCCAGCAACTCGGGACATTTCACCGGGGAGCTGTTTTTT. This chain connects TRBV5-1 to TRBJ2-2, with a tentative D call TRBD1 (6 bases). Trimming took off 6 bases at V and 4 bases at J, with 13 bases between the two ends. The CDR3 runs 14 residues. CDR1 is SGHRS and CDR2 is YFSETQ in the germline V gene.

A note on this clonotype: A junction boundary mismatches the germline segment, possibly from a read error. The rearrangement links TRBV11-3 to TRBJ2-2, with 11 bases lining up with TRBD2. Germline V gives CDR1 SGHNT, CDR2 YENEEA. This CDR3 contains 16 residues. Here the CDR3 DNA reads TGTGCCAGCAGCCTCACTAGCGGGAGTGGCACCGGGGAACTACTTTTT. Translation gives CASSLTSGSGTGELLF. The entire variable domain, with the rest obtained from reference TRBV11-3 and TRBJ2-2, is as follows: EAGVVQSPRYKIIEKKQPVAFWCNPISGHNTLYWYLQNLGQGPELLIRYENEEAVDDSQLPKDRFSAERLKGVDSTLKIQPAELGDSAVYLCASSLTSGSGTGELLFGEGSRLTVL.

Concerning this clonotype itself: At one end, the junction sequence differs from germline, possibly due to a read error. This chain joins TRBV20-1 and TRBJ1-1, with unresolved D. The CDR3 is made up of 13 amino acids. The germline V gene encodes CDR1 DFQATT and CDR2 SNEGSKA (reference sequence). The CDR3 nucleotides read TGCAGTGCTAGAGCGGTCAAGAACCCTGAAGCTTTCTTT. Amino acid sequence: CSARAVKNPEAFF.

Written as DNA, the CDR3 is TGTGCCTGGAGTGGGTCCGGGACCGAGCAGTACTTC. Its protein product is CAWSGSGTEQYF. This rearrangement joins TRBV30 to TRBJ2-7, with D perhaps assigned TRBD1 or TRBD2 (5 bases each). Trimming shortened V by 1 base and J by 6 bases, and 10 bases separated the two germline ends. This CDR3 is built from 12 residues. Germline lookup yields CDR1 GTSNPN and CDR2 SVGIG (reference sequence).

On this clonotype itself: The junction departs from the called germline gene at one end, perhaps through a read error. The rearrangement links TRBV5-1 to TRBJ2-2; the D gene is possibly TRBD2 (5 bases). Germline V gives CDR1 SGHRS, CDR2 YFSETQ. This CDR3 has 14 amino acids. This CDR3 reads CASSSGIFTGELFF. The CDR3 DNA sequence: TGCGCCAGCAGCTCGGGAATTTTCACCGGGGAGCTGTTCTTT.

V and J are TRBV12-3 or TRBV12-4 and TRBJ1-1; 8 bases are a match to TRBD1. Germline trimming cut 6 bases from V and 5 bases from J; bases unmatched to any gene: 2. The CDR3 sequence is 12 residues long. This chain's CDR3 is CASSRTGTEAFF. CDR3 DNA sequence: TGTGCCAGCAGCCGGACAGGGACTGAAGCTTTCTTT.

As regards this clonotype: Because it lacks the conserved phenylalanine or tryptophan at the end, this CDR3 is likely a read error. The limits of the CDR3 on the DNA are not certain, so only TCRdb's listed CDR3 is given. The chain is built from TRBV6-1 and TRBJ1-1; the D call of TRBD1 is as the table states it, not checked on the DNA. In germline, CDR1 is MNHNS, CDR2 SASEGT. The CDR3 numbers 13 amino acids, ends counted. CDR3 sequence reads: CVTIGTVTLRAFL.

This clonotype was seen many times. The chain is built from TRBV6-6 and TRBJ2-5, with D possibly being TRBD2 (5 bases). This CDR3 region has 14 residues. V lost 3 bases and J lost 5, with 13 bases in between. Germline loops: CDR1 MNHNY, CDR2 SVGAGI (reference sequence). In DNA form, the CDR3 reads TGTGCCAGCAGTTATTTGGGGAGATGGGAGACCCAGTACTTC. This codes for CASSYLGRWETQYF.

This chain joins TRBV6-2 or TRBV6-3 and TRBJ2-6, with D hard to call. CDR1 MNHEY and CDR2 SVGEGT come from the germline V gene. The CDR3 is made up of 15 amino acids. V gave up 6 bases and J gave up 0 bases, with 9 bases separating them. DNA for the CDR3: TGTGCCAGCAGAAAGACAAACTCTGGGGCCAACGTCCTGACTTTC. This encodes CASRKTNSGANVLTF.

This clonotype showed up many times. The chain has TRBV4-2 and TRBJ2-5; the match to TRBD1 covers 7 bases. The CDR3 has 16 amino acids. CDR1 and CDR2 (germline): LGHNA, YNFKEQ. The ends lost 4 bases at V and 4 bases at J; junction bases unmatched: 12. Here the CDR3 DNA reads TGTGCCAGCAGCCGAGAGGTAGGGGGCGGAGGAGAGACCCAGTACTTC. It translates to CASSREVGGGGETQYF.

This clonotype came up many times. This chain connects TRBV11-3 to TRBJ2-7, with TRBD2 matching over 10 bases. The germline V gene encodes CDR1 SGHNT and CDR2 YENEEA. V was clipped by 1 base and J by 4 bases; unmatched bases: 13. The CDR3 contains 18 residues. The CDR3 nucleotides are TGTGCCAGCAGCTTAGGGGGTCCGGGACTAGCGAGTGATTACGAGCAGTACTTC. This codes for CASSLGGPGLASDYEQYF. The full variable domain, rest sourced from reference TRBV11-3 and TRBJ2-7, is EAGVVQSPRYKIIEKKQPVAFWCNPISGHNTLYWYLQNLGQGPELLIRYENEEAVDDSQLPKDRFSAERLKGVDSTLKIQPAELGDSAVYLCASSLGGPGLASDYEQYFGPGTRLTVT.

Comment on this clonotype: Just one base apart from a much larger clone, this may be a read error. V is TRBV5-1 and J is TRBJ1-5; D is possibly TRBD1 (5 bases). The CDR3 is 14 residues long. The germline CDR1 and CDR2 sequences are SGHRS and YFSETQ. The V end lost 3 bases, the J end lost 5 bases, and 12 bases lay between the germline ends. CDR3 residues: CASSSGGSYQPQHF. The CDR3, as DNA: TGCGCCAGCAGCTCCGGGGGGTCCTATCAGCCCCAGCATTTT.

Only one count was recorded for this clonotype. A much larger clone lies one base from this, so it may be a read error. The genes are TRBV29-1 and TRBJ2-7; 8 bases agree with TRBD1. CDR1 is SQVTM, CDR2 ANQGSEA, per germline. The J segment lost 6 bases and the V segment lost 0 bases, leaving 4 bases of the junction unmatched. The CDR3 is 13 amino acids. Here the CDR3 reads CSVEETGDFEQYF. The CDR3 nucleotides are TGCAGCGTTGAAGAGACAGGGGACTTCGAGCAGTACTTC.

This clonotype appeared many times. V gene TRBV20-1 combines with J gene TRBJ2-5, with TRBD1 identical over 8 bases. The CDR3 contains 16 residues. After removal of 0 bases from V and 3 bases from J, the junction contained 9 bases not matched to a gene. CDR1 DFQATT and CDR2 SNEGSKA come from the germline V gene (reference sequence). CDR3 in amino acids: CSARDGSRDRKETQYF. The CDR3 DNA sequence: TGCAGTGCTAGAGATGGCAGCAGGGACAGGAAAGAGACCCAGTACTTC.

Note on this clonotype: Since a much larger clone is just one base distant, this may be a read error. The gene calls are TRBV6-1 and TRBJ2-5; 10 nucleotides align to TRBD2. The CDR3 consists of 14 residues. CDR1 is MNHNS and CDR2 is SASEGT in the germline V gene. In DNA form, the CDR3 reads TGTCCCAGCAGTGGCAGCGGGGGGGGAGAGACCCAGTACTTC. This encodes CPSSGSGGGETQYF.